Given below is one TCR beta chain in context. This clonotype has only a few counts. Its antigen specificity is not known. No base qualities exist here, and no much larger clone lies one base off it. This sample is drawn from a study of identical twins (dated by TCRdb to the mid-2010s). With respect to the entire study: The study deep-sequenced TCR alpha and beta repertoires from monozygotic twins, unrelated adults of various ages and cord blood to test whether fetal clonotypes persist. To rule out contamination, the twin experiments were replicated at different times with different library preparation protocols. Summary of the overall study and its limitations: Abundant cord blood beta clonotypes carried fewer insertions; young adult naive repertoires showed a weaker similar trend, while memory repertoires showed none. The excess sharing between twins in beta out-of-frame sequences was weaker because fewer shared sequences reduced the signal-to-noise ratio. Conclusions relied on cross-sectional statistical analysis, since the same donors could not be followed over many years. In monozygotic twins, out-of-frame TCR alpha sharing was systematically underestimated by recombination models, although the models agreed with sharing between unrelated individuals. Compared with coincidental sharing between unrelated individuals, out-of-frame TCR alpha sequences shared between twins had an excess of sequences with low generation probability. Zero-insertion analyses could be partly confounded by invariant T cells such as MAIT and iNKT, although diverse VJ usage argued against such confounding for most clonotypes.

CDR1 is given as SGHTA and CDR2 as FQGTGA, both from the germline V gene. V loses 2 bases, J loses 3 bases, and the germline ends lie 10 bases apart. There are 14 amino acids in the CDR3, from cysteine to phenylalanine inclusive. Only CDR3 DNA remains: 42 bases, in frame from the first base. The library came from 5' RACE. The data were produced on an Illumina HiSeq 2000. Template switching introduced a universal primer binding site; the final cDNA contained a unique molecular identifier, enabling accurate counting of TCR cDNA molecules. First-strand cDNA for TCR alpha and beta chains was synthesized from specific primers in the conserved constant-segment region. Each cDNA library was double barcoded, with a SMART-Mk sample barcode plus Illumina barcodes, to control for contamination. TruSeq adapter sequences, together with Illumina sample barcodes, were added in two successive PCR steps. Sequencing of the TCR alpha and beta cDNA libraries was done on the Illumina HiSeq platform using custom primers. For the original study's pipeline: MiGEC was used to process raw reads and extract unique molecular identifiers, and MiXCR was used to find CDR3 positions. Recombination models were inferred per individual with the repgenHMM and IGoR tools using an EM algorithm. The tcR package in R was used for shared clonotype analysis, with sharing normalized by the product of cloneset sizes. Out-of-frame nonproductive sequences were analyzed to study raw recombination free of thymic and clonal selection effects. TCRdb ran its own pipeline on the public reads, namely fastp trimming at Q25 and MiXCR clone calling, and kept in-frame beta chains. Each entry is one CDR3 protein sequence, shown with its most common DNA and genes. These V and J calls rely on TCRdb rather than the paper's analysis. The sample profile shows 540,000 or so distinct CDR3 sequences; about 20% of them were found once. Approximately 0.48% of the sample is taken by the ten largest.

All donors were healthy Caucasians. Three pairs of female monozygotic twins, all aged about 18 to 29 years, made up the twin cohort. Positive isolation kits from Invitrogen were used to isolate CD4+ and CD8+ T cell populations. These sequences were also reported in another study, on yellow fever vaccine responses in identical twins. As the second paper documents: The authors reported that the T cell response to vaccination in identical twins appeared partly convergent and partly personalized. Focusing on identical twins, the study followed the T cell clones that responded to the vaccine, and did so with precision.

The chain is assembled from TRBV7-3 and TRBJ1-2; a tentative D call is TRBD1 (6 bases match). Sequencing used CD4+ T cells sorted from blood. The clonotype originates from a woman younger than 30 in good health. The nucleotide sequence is TGTGCCAGCAGCTTAGGGGGGGCCGACTATGGCTACACCTTC. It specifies CASSLGGADYGYTF.